This TCR beta chain comes out of a study of CD8+ T cells in alopecia areata. Broader study findings: Mice showed clearer TCR sharing than patients did, a gap that was possibly HLA-related. For lesional scalp, especially alopecia totalis/universalis, clonality was higher than in normal scalp. Scalp specimens additionally yield sequences from normal skin's resident alphabeta T cells.

Investigators sorted PBMCs to obtain both CD4+ and CD8+ T cells. About this clone: Antigen: not known.

The CDR3 totals 13 residues. Trimming took 7 bases from V and 7 from J, leaving 13 bases between them. Germline lookup yields CDR1 SEHNR and CDR2 FQNEAQ (reference sequence). Extraction of RNA preceded its reverse transcription into cDNA, which served as the sequencing template. The assay was immunoSEQ multiplex PCR, and TCRdb's table has in-frame clones only and misses some. The sample has about 140,000 clones; 50% to 60% are singletons. The TCR originated in a human donor in good health. The chain combines TRBV7-9 with TRBJ2-2; tentatively, D is TRBD1 (5 bases). The sequenced sample was CD4+ T cells sorted from blood. The DNA of the CDR3 is TGTGCCAGCATCACGGACATCGGCGGGGAGCTGTTTTTT. Its protein product is CASITDIGGELFF.